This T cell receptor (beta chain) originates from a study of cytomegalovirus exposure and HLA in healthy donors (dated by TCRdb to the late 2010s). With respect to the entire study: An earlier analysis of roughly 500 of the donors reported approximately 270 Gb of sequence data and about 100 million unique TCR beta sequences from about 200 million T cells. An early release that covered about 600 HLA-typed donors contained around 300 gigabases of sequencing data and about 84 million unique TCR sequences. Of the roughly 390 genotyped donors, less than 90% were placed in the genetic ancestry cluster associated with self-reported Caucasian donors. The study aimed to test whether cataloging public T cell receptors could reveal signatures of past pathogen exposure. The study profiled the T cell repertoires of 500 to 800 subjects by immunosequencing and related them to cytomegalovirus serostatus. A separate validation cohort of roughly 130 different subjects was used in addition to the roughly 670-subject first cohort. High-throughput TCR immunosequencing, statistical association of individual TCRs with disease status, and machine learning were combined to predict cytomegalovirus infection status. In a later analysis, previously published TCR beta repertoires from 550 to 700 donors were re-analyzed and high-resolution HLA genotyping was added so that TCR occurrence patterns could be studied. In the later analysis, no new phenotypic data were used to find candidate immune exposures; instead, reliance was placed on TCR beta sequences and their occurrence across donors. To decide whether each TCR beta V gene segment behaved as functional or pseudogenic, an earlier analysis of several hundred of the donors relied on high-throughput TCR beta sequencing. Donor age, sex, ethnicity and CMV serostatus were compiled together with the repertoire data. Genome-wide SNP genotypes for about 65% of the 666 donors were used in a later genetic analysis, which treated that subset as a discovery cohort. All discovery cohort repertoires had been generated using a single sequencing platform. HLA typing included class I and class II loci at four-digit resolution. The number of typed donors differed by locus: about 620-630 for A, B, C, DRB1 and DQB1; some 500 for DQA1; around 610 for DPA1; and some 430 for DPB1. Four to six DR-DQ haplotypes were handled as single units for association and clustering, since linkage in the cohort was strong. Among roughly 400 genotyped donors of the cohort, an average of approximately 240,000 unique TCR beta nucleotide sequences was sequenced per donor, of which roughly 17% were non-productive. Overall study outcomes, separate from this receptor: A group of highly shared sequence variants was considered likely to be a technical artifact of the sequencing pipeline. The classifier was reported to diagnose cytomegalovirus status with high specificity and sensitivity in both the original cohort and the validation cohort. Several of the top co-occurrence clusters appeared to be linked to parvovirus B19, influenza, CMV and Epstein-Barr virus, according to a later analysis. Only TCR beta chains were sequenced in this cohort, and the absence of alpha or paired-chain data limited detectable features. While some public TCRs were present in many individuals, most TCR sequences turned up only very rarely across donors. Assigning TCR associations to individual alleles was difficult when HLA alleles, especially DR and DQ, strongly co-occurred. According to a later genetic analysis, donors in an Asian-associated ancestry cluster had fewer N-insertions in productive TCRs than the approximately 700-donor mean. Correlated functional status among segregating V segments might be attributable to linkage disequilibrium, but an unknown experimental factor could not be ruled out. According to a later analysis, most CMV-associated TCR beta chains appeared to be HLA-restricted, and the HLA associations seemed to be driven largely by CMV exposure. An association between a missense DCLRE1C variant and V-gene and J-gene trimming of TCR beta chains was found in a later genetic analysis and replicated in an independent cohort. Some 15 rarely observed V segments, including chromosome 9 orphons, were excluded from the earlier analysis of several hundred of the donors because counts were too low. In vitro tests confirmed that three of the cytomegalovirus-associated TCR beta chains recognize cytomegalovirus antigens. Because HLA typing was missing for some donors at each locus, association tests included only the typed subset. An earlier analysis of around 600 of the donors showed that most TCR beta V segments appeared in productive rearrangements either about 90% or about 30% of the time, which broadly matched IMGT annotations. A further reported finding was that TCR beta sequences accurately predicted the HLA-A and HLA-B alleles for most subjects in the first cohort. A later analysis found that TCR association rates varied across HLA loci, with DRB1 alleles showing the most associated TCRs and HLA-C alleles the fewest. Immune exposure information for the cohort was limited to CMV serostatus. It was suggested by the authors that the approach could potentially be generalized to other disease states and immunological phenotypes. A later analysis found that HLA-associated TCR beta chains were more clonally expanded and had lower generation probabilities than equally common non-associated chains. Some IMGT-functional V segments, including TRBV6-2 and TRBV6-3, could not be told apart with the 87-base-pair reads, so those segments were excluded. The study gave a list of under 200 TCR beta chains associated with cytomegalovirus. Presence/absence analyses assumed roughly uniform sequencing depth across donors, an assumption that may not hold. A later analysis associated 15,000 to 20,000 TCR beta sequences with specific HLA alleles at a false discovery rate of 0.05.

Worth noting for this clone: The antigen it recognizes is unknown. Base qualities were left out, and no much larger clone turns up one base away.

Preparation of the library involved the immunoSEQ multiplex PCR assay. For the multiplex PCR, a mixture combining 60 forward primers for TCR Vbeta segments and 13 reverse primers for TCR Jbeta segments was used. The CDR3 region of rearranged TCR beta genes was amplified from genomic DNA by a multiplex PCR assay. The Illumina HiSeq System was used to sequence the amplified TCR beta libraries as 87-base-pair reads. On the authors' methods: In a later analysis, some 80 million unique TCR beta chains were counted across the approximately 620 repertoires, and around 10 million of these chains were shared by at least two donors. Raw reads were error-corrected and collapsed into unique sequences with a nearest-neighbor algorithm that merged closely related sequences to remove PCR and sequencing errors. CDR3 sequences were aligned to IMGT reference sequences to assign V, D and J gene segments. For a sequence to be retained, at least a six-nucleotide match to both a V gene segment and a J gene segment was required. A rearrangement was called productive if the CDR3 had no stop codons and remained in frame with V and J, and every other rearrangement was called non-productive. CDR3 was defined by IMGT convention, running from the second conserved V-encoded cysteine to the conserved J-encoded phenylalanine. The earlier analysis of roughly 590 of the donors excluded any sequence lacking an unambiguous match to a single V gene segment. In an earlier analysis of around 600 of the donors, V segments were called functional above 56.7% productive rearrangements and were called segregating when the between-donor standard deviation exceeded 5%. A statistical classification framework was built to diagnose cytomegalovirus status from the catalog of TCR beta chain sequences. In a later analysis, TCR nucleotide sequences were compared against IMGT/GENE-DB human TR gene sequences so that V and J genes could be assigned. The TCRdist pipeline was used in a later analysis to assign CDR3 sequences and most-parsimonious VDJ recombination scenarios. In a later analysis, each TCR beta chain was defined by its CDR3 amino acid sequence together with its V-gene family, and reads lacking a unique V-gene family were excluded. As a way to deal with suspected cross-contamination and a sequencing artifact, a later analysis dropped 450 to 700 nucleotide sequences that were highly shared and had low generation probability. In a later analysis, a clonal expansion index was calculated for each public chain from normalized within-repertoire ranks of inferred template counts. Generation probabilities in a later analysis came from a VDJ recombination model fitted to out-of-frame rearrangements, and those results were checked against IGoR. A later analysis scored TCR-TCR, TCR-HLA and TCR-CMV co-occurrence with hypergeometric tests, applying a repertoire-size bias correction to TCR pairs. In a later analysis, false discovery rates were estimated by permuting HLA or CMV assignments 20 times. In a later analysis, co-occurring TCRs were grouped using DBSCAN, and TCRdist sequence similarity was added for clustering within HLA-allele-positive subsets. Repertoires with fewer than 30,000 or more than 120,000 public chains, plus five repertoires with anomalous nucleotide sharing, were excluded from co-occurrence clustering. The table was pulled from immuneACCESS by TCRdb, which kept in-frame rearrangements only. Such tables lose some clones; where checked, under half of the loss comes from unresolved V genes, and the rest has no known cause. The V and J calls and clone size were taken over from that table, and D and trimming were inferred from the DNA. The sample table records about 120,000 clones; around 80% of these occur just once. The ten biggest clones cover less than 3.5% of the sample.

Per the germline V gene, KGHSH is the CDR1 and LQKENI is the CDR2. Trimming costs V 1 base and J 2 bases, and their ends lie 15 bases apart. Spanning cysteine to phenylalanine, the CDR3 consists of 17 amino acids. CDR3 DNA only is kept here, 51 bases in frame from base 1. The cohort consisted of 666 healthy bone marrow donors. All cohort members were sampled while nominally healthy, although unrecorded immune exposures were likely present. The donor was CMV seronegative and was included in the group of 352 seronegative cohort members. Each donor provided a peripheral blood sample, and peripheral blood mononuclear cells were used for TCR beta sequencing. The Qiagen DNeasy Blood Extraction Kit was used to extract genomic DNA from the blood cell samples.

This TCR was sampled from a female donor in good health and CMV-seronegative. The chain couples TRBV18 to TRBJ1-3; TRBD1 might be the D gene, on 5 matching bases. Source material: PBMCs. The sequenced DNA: TGTGCCAGCTCACCACTCGGGACCCCGGGGGCTGGAAACACCATATATTTT. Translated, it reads CASSPLGTPGAGNTIYF.